Described below is a single T cell receptor (beta chain) sequence and its context. This sample was taken from a study of radiotherapy plus CTLA-4 blockade in lung cancer. There are 17 residues in the CDR3. J lost 4 bases, V lost 2 bases, and 9 bases had no gene match. Germline V gives CDR1 SGHDT, CDR2 YYEEEE. The protocol was immunoSEQ multiplex PCR, while the TCRdb copy is restricted to in-frame clones and leaves out a portion. Among over 85,000 clones listed, around 80% were seen once. This TCR was sampled from a human donor with non-small cell lung cancer that progressed on radiotherapy plus ipilimumab. The input for sequencing was peripheral blood, taken from a patient treated with radiotherapy plus ipilimumab. The rearrangement uses TRBV5-6 and TRBJ1-2; 12 bases map to TRBD1. The CDR3 here is CASSFGTGGVFFYGYTF. The CDR3 DNA is TGTGCCAGCAGCTTCGGGACAGGGGGCGTTTTTTTCTATGGCTACACCTTC.